A selection of T cell receptor beta chains follows, all from one sample in a study of OX40 agonist ivuxolimab in advanced cancers. Using immunoSEQ multiplex PCR, the repertoire was profiled, and TCRdb retains in-frame clones only, with some absent. The profile shows 50,000 to 80,000 clones, 91% of them singletons. The material was CD4+ or CD8+ T cells sorted from blood, obtained in a trial of the OX40 agonist ivuxolimab. The receptors derive from an adult with an advanced solid tumor such as melanoma, head and neck, liver or kidney cancer. CDR3s include the opening cysteine and the closing phenylalanine or tryptophan. D genes are given only for firm matches. Not all rows give a size; the values are once, few, many and, for expanded clones, a class.

18	TRBD1	TRBV9	-	TRBJ2-6	TGTGCCAGCAGCGTAGCCGGGACAGGTAACTCTGGGGCCAACGTCCTGACTTTC	CASSVAGTGNSGANVLTF
14	-	TRBV6-5	once	TRBJ2-3	TGTGCCAGCACCGCCGTGAAAGGGGGGGATACGCAGTATTTT	CASTAVKGGDTQYF
15	TRBD2	TRBV5-4	-	TRBJ2-7	TGTGCCAGCAGCCCTGGCAACGCGGGAGGGTACGAACAGTACTTC	CASSPGNAGGYEQYF
14	-	TRBV7-9	-	TRBJ2-7	TGTGCCAGCAGCTTACTAGGATCCACACGCGAGCAGTACTTC	CASSLLGSTREQYF
13	-	TRBV10-3	-	TRBJ2-7	TGTGCCATCGGTCGGGACGGCTCCTACGAGCAGTACTTC	CAIGRDGSYEQYF
15	-	TRBV28	-	TRBJ1-4	TGTGCCAGCAGTTCAGGGAGCAATAATCACGAAAAACTGTTTTTT	CASSSGSNNHEKLFF
12	-	TRBV5-1	-	TRBJ2-1	TGCGCCAGCAGCTTGGGTGGAAGACCGGCGTTCTTC	CASSLGGRPAFF
15	-	TRBV5-5	-	TRBJ2-5	TGTGCCAGCAGCGCCAACCCGGGTCCGCAAGAGACCCAGTACTTC	CASSANPGPQETQYF
15	-	TRBV28	once	TRBJ2-7	TGTGCCAGCAGCTCGGAGGGGGGCGCCGGATCGGAGCAGTACTTC	CASSSEGGAGSEQYF
15	-	TRBV4-2	-	TRBJ2-4	TGTGCCAGCAGTCCGACAGTTCGTGCCAAAAACATTCAGTACTTC	CASSPTVRAKNIQYF
13	-	TRBV2	once	TRBJ2-7	TGTGCCAGCAGTGTGGGAATCGGGTACGAGCAGTACTTC	CASSVGIGYEQYF
18	TRBD1	TRBV7-8	-	TRBJ1-2	TGTGCCAGCAGCTTAGTGTGGGACAGGGGGCGCCCCGACTATGGCTACACCTTC	CASSLVWDRGRPDYGYTF